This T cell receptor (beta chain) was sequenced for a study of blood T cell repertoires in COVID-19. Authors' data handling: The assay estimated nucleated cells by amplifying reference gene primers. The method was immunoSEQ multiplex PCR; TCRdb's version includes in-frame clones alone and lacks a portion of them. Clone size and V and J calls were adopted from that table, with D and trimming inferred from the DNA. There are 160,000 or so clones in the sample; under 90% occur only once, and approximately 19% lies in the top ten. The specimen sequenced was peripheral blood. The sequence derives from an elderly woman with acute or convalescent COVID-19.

The CDR3: CASSQTSGNYEQYF. CDR3 nucleotide sequence: TGTGCCAGCAGCCAAACTAGCGGGAATTACGAGCAGTACTTC. The chain carries TRBV3-1 (or the pseudogene TRBV3-2) and TRBJ2-7, with TRBD2 matching 10 bases. Trimming at V came to 2 bases and at J to 4 bases, leaving 2 bases not matched to a gene. Per the germline V gene, CDR1 is LGHDT and CDR2 is YNNKEL (reference sequence). This CDR3 has 14 residues.